The 3 T cell receptor beta chains below all came from one sample that was sequenced in a study of CD8 T cells in Susac syndrome. Random hexamers primed reverse transcription of roughly 0.5 to 1 ug RNA. Each CDR3 protein gets one entry after TCRdb re-called the immunoSEQ multiplex PCR reads with MiXCR. The sample holds about 180,000 distinct CDR3 sequences; around 95% are singletons and the top ten take approximately 0.09%. Material: CD4+ T cells from PBMCs. The receptors come from a human donor with multiple sclerosis.

In regard to this clonotype: Relative to the germline gene, one junction end is altered; a read error may explain this. The chain employs TRBV7-7 and TRBJ1-2; possible D gene TRBD1, 6 bases. CDR3 length equals 13 residues. Germline CDR1 reads SSHAT; CDR2 reads FNYEAQ (reference sequence). The CDR3 is CASSPRGWKGYTF. CDR3 DNA: TGTGCTAGCAGCCCAAGGGGGTGGAAAGGCTACACCTTC.

This clonotype has only one observation. This chain connects TRBV5-1 to TRBJ2-2, with 7 positions matching TRBD2. Germline CDR1 and CDR2: SGHRS and YFSETQ. V lost 1 base and J lost 1; bases outside the gene matches: 1. CDR3 length: 15 residues. The CDR3 loop reads CASSLPSGNTGELFF. The CDR3 nucleotides read TGCGCCAGCAGCTTGCCTAGCGGGAACACCGGGGAGCTGTTTTTT.

The CDR3, as DNA: TGTGCCAGCAGTTCTACAGGGTCCGGGGAGCTGTTTTTT. This sequence encodes CASSSTGSGELFF. The gene calls are TRBV12-3 or TRBV12-4 and TRBJ2-2; tentatively, D is TRBD1 (6 bases). The CDR3 sequence is 13 residues long. V lost 4 bases, J lost 6 bases, and 9 bases lay in between.